This is a list of T cell receptor beta chains from one sample in a study of shared clonotypes between healthy human individuals. Method: immunoSEQ multiplex PCR; TCRdb's copy keeps in-frame clones and lacks some. The sample lists about 680,000 clones; about 90% were seen once. Sequenced input: naive CD8+ T cells sorted from blood. Receptors originate from a man aged 25 to 40 in good health. Both conserved end residues are trimmed from each CDR3. The D gene is left open where the match is weak.

D	V	J	length	CDR3
NA	TRBV27	TRBJ2-2	15	ASSFLRLWVNTGELF
TRBD1	TRBV30	TRBJ1-1	12	ASITDRVNTEAF
TRBD2	TRBV7-7	TRBJ2-7	15	ASSLGGVAGGSYEQY
NA	TRBV27	TRBJ2-3	17	ASSSLRPEASTSTDTQY
NA	TRBV29-1	TRBJ1-1	8	SVGTVPAF
NA	TRBV11-2	TRBJ2-7	12	ASSLRDVFYEQY
NA	TRBV2	TRBJ2-1	10	ASMAAGNEQF
NA	TRBV6-1	TRBJ2-7	12	ASSRDKGAYEQY
TRBD2	TRBV7-9	TRBJ2-7	13	ASSLGIGLAGEQY
TRBD1	TRBV7-9	TRBJ2-7	12	ASSIGTGFNEQY
NA	TRBV5-6	TRBJ1-5	12	ASSFGGTNQPQH
NA	TRBV7-9	TRBJ2-5	12	ASSLQGKEETQY
NA	TRBV5-1	TRBJ2-1	15	ASSLVLERVSYNEQF
NA	TRBV19	TRBJ1-2	11	ASSPGSAYGYT
NA	TRBV2	TRBJ1-1	16	ASSERGTPGATNTEAF
NA	TRBV19	TRBJ1-1	12	ASSIWGFDTEAF
NA	TRBV18	TRBJ2-3	11	ASSRTKGDTQY
TRBD2	TRBV27	TRBJ2-1	13	ASSDIAGGPNEQF
NA	TRBV4-2	TRBJ1-1	12	ASSPEGTGFGAF
TRBD1	TRBV7-9	TRBJ1-1	13	ASSLVQGQDTEAF
TRBD1	TRBV7-9	TRBJ2-3	12	ASTGGQGMDTQY
TRBD2	TRBV28	TRBJ2-1	16	ASSSATETSGQGHEQF
NA	TRBV27	TRBJ2-7	13	ASRHLPTAPYEQY
TRBD2	TRBV6-5	TRBJ2-1	13	ASRSGRSFYNEQF
NA	TRBV11-2	TRBJ2-1	12	ASSRPGGRDEQF
TRBD1	TRBV2	TRBJ2-2	14	ASSAHRGLNTGELF
NA	TRBV25-1	TRBJ1-1	12	ASSELGMNTEAF
NA	TRBV19	TRBJ1-1	11	ATGDSLNTEAF
TRBD2	TRBV29-1	TRBJ2-1	13	SAAGLAGAYNEQF
TRBD1	TRBV7-9	TRBJ1-1	15	ASSASPPGGMNTEAF
NA	TRBV5-6	TRBJ1-5	10	ASSFQSQPQH
NA	TRBV27	TRBJ1-5	12	ASSLLGGSRPQH
TRBD1	TRBV9	TRBJ2-7	12	ASSATGTVHEQY
NA	TRBV10-3	TRBJ2-1	9	AISESTEQF
TRBD1	TRBV5-5	TRBJ1-5	14	ASSLGLQGGIQPQH